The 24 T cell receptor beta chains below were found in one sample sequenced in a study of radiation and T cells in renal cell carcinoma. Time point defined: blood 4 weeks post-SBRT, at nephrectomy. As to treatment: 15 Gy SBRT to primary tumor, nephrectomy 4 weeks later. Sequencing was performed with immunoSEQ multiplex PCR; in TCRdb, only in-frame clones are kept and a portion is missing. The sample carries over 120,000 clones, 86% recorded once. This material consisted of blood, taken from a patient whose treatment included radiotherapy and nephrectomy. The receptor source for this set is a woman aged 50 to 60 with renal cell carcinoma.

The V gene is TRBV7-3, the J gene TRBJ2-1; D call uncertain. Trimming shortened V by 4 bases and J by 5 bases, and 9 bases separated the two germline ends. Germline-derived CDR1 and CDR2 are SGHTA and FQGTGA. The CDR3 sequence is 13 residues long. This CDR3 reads CASSSGRDNEQFF. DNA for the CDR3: TGTGCCAGCAGCTCCGGACGGGACAATGAGCAGTTCTTC.

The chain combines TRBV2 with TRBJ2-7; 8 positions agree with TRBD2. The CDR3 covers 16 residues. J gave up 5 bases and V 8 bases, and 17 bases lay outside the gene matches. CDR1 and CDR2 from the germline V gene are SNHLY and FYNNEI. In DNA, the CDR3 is TGTGCCAGCCTACCCGGTGGAAGCGGGAGTTTCCACGAGCAGTACTTC. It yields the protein CASLPGGSGSFHEQYF.

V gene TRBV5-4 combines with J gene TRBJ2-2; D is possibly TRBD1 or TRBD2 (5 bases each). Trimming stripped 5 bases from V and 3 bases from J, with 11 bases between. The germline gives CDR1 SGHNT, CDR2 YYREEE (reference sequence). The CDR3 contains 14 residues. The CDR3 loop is CASRWDQDTGELFF. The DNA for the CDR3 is TGTGCCAGCAGATGGGACCAAGACACCGGGGAGCTGTTTTTT.

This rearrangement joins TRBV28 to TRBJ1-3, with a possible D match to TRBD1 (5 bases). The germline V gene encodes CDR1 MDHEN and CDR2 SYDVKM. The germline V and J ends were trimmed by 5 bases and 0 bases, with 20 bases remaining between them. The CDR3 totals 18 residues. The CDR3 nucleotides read TGTGCCAGCAGTCCCGGCGGGGCAGGGACCGTCTCTGGAAACACCATATATTTT. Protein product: CASSPGGAGTVSGNTIYF.

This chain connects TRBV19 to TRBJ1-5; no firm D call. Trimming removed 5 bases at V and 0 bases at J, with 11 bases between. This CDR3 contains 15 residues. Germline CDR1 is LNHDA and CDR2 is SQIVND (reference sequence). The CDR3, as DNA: TGTGCCAGTAGTTCATACCCGGGTAGCAATCAGCCCCAGCATTTT. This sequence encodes CASSSYPGSNQPQHF.

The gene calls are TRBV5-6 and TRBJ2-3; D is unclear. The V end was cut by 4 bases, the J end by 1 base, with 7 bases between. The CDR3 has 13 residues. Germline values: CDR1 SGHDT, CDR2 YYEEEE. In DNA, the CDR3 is TGTGCCAGCAGCCCTTGGGGCACAGATACGCAGTATTTT. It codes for CASSPWGTDTQYF.

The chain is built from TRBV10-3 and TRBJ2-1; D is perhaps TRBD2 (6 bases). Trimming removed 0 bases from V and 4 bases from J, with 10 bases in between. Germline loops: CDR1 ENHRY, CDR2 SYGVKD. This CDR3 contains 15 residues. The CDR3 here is CAISESSGGYNEQFF. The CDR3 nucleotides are TGTGCCATCAGTGAGTCTAGCGGAGGTTACAATGAGCAGTTCTTC.

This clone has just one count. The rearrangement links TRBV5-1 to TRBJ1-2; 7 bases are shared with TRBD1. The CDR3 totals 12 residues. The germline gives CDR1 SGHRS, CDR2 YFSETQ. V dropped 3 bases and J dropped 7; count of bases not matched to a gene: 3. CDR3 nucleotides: TGCGCCAGCAGCTCGGACAGGACTGGCTACACCTTC. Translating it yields CASSSDRTGYTF. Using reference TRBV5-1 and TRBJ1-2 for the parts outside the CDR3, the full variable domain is KAGVTQTPRYLIKTRGQQVTLSCSPISGHRSVSWYQQTPGQGLQFLFEYFSETQRNKGNFPGRFSGRQFSNSRSEMNVSTLELGDSALYLCASSSDRTGYTFGSGTRLTVV.

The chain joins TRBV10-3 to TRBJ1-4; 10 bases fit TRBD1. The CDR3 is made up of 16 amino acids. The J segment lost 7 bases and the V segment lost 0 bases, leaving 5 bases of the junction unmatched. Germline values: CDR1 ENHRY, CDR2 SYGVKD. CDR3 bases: TGTGCCATCAGTGAGTCTCCGGGACAGGGGATTGAAAAACTGTTTTTT. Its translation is CAISESPGQGIEKLFF.

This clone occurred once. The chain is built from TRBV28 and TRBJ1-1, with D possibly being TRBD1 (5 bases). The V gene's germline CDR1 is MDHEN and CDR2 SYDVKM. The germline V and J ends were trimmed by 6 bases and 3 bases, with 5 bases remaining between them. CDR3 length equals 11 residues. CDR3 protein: CASRGDTEAFF. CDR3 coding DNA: TGTGCCAGCAGGGGGGACACTGAAGCTTTCTTT.

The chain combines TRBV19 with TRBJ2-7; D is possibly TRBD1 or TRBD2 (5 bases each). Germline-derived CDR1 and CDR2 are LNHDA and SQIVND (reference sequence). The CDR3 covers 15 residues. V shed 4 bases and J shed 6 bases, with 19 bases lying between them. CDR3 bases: TGTGCCAGTAGTACATCCGGGACGCTGGATATCGAGCAGTACTTC. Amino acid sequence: CASSTSGTLDIEQYF.

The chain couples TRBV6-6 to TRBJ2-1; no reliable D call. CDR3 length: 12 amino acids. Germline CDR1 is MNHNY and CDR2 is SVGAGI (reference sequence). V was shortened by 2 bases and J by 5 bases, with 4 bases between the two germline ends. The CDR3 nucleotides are TGTGCCAGCAGTTACAAGAACAATGAGCAGTTCTTC. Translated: CASSYKNNEQFF.

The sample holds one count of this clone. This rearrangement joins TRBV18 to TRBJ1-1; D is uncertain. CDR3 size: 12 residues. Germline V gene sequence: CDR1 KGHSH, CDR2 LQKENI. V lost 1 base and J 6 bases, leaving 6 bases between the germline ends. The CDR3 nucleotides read TGTGCCAGCTCACCACAGGTCGCTGAAGCTTTCTTT. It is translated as CASSPQVAEAFF.

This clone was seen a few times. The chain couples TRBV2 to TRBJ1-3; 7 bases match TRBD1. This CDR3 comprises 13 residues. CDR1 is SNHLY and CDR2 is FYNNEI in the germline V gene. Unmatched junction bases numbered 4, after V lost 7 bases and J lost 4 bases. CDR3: CASIEGAGNTIYF. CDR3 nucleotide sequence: TGTGCCAGCATCGAGGGGGCAGGAAACACCATATATTTT.

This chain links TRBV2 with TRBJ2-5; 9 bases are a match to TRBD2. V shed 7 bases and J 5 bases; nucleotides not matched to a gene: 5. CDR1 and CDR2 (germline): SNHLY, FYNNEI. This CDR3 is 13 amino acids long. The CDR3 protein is CASKRTSEETQYF. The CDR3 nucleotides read TGTGCCAGCAAGCGGACTAGCGAGGAGACCCAGTACTTC.

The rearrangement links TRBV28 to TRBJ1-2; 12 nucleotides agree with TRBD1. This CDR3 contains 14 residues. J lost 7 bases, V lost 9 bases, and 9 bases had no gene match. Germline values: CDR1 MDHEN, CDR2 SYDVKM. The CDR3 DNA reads TGTGCCAGTGGGGGACAGGGGGCGGTCGGTGGCTACACCTTC. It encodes CASGGQGAVGGYTF.

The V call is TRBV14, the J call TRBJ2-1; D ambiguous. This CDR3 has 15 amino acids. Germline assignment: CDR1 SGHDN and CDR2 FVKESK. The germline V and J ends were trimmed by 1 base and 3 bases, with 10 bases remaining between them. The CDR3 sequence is CASSQVATLYNEQFF. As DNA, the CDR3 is TGTGCCAGCAGCCAAGTGGCGACCCTCTACAATGAGCAGTTCTTC. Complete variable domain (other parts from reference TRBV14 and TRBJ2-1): EAGVTQFPSHSVIEKGQTVTLRCDPISGHDNLYWYRRVMGKEIKFLLHFVKESKQDESGMPNNRFLAERTGGTYSTLKVQPAELEDSGVYFCASSQVATLYNEQFFGPGTRLTVL.

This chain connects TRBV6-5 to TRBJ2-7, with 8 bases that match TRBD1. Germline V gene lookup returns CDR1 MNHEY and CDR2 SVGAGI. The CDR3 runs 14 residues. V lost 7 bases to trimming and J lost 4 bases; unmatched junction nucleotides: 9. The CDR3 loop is CASTPGQGRYEQYF. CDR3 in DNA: TGTGCCAGCACCCCCGGACAGGGCAGGTACGAGCAGTACTTC.

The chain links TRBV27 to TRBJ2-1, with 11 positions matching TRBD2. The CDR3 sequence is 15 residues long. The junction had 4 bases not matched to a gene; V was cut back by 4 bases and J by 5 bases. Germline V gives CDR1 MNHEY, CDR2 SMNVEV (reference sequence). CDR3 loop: CASSSGTSGNNEQFF. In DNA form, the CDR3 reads TGTGCCAGCAGTTCCGGGACTAGCGGCAACAATGAGCAGTTCTTC.

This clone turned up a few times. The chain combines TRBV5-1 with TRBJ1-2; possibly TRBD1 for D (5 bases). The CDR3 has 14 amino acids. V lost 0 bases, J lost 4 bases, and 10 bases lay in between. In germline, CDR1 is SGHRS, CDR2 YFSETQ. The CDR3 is CASSLDGGAYGYTF. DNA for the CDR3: TGCGCCAGCAGCTTGGACGGCGGGGCCTATGGCTACACCTTC.

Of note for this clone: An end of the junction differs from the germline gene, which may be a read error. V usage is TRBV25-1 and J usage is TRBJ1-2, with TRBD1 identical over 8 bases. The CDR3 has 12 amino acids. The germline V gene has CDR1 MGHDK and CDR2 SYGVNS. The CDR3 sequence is CASSRTGNGCTF. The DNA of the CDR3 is TGTGCCAGCAGCCGGACAGGGAACGGCTGCACCTTC.

CDR3 residues: CATSTGTGYGYTF. CDR3 nucleotides: TGTGCCACCAGCACCGGGACGGGCTATGGCTACACCTTC. The chain couples TRBV15 to TRBJ1-2; D is perhaps TRBD1 (5 bases). V lost 4 bases to trimming and J lost 4 bases, with 10 bases between them. This CDR3 has 13 amino acids. Germline-derived CDR1 and CDR2 are LNHNV and YYDKDF (reference sequence).

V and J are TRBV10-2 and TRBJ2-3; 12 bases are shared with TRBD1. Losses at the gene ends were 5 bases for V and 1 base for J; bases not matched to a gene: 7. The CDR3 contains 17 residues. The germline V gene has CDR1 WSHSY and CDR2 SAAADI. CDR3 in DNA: TGCGCCAGCAGTAGGCCGGGACAGGGGGCCCGCACAGATACGCAGTATTTT. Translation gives CASSRPGQGARTDTQYF.

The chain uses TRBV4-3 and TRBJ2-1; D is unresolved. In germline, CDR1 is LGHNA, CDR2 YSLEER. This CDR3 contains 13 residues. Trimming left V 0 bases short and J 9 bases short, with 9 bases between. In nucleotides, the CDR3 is TGCGCCAGCAGCCAAGAAGGACGGGCTGAGCAGTTCTTC. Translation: CASSQEGRAEQFF.